This TCR beta chain was sequenced during a study of T cell repertoires in cytomegalovirus infection (dated by TCRdb to the late 2010s). Notes on the research overall: Alongside well-studied HLA-B-restricted epitopes, the peptide stimulations were aimed at recently identified HLA-C-restricted CMV epitopes, whose presentation resists viral immunomodulation. Donor HLA type was relevant to the analysis, as public TCR beta signatures indicated carriage of CMV infection together with the matching HLA type.

This clonotype was recorded only once. Its antigen remains unidentified. Base qualities are not at hand, and no much larger clone is one base apart. A solitary read yields weak support. The treatment or condition label here, explained by the study, means: in vitro stimulation with specific CMV peptide epitopes to enrich CMV-specific T cells. What the work shows at the level of the full study, not this receptor alone: In both this cohort and an independent roughly 350-donor cohort, the cumulative frequency of public TCR beta family members distinguished carriers of CMV infection plus the relevant HLA type. The ex vivo response was dominated by HLA-C-restricted CMV-specific TCR beta clonotypes, and the single most frequent clonotype in two of eight donors was supplied by these HLA-C-restricted clonotypes.

The run used an Illumina HiSeq 1500. TCRdb reworked the public reads: Q25 trimming with fastp, MiXCR clone assembly, productive beta chains retained. Rows with one shared CDR3 protein collapse into an entry with the most common genes and DNA. This sample holds hundreds of thousands of distinct CDR3 sequences; approximately 40% were observed only once. The top ten hold 43% of the sample. The CDR3 sequence holds 16 residues, the cysteine and phenylalanine included. Of all the DNA, just the CDR3 is kept, 48 bases in frame from base 1. Taken from the germline V gene, the CDR1 and CDR2 loops are SGHAT and FQNNGV. Deletion took 5 bases off V and 5 bases off J, with a span of 19 bases between the germline ends.

The source material was cultured PBMCs, sampled from culture after CMV antigen stimulation. The chain employs TRBV11-2 and TRBJ2-1; TRBD2 is a weak D gene call, 5 bases matching. The clonotype comes from a human donor in good health (CMV status not recorded). Some clones in this sample may be carry-over from other donors' samples. The nucleotides read TGTGCCAGCAGCCCCTCTTTGGCTAGCAAGCACAATGAGCAGTTCTTC. Translated, this gives CASSPSLASKHNEQFF.